This TCR beta chain comes out of a study of shared clonotypes between healthy human individuals. Study-wide results and limits: Donor clonotype sharing was expected to depend on sequencing depth. Generally, estimated richness proved larger in naive subsets than it did in memory subsets.

Original methodology: ImmunoSEQ junction-only sequences lacked quality scores, so their filtering differed. Generated by immunoSEQ multiplex PCR, the TCRdb table keeps only in-frame clones and is missing some. The V and J calls and the clone size are those of that table, but D and trimming were determined from the DNA. Of 1.4 million or so clones in the sample, roughly 98.5% were seen once. Trimming took 0 bases from V and 3 from J, leaving 11 bases between them. The CDR3 runs 15 residues. Points on this clone: Antigen: not known.

Sequenced material: naive CD4+ T cells sorted from blood. Subset denoted: CD45RA+ positively selected. The sequence was obtained from a man aged 30-40 years in good health. The rearrangement links TRBV5-3 to TRBJ2-3; no reliable D call. TRBV5-3 is given ORF status, its function remaining uncertain. The CDR3 loop is CARSLDYPATDTQYF. The CDR3 DNA reads as TGTGCCAGAAGCTTGGATTATCCGGCAACAGATACGCAGTATTTT.